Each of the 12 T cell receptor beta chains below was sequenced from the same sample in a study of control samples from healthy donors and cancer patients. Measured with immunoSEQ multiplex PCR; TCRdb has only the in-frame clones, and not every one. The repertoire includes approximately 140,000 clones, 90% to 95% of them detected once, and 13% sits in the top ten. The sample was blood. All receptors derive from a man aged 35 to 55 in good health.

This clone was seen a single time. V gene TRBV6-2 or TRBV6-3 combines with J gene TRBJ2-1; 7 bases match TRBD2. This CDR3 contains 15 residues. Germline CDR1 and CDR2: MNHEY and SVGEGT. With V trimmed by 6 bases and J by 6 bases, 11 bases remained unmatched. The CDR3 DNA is TGTGCCAGCAGCTTGACCCACGGGGGGTCCAATGAGCAGTTCTTC. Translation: CASSLTHGGSNEQFF.

In DNA, the CDR3 is TGTGCCAGCAGCACTAGCGAACCAATTTACTCCTACGAGCAGTACTTC. Translated, it gives CASSTSEPIYSYEQYF. The chain recombines TRBV11-2 with TRBJ2-7, with 7 bases lining up with TRBD2. V shed 5 bases and J 0 bases; nucleotides not matched to a gene: 10. The CDR3 totals 16 residues. Germline assignment: CDR1 SGHAT and CDR2 FQNNGV.

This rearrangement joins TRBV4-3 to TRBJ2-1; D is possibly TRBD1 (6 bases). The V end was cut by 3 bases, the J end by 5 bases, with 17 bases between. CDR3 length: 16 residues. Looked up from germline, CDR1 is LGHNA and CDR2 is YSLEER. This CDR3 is CASSQKLDRINNEQFF. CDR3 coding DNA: TGCGCCAGCAGCCAGAAGCTAGACAGGATCAACAATGAGCAGTTCTTC.

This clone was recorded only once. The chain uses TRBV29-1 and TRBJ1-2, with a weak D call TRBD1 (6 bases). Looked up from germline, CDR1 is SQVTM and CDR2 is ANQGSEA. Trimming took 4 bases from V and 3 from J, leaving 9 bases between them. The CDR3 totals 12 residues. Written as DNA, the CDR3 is TGCAGCGTTGGCGAGGGGGACTATGGCTACACCTTC. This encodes CSVGEGDYGYTF.

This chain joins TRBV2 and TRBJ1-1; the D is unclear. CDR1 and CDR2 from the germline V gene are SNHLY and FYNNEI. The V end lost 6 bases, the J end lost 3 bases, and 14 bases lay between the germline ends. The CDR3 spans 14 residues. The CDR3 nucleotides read TGTGCCAGCAGAGGCCCACTGGGGTACACTGAAGCTTTCTTT. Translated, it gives CASRGPLGYTEAFF.

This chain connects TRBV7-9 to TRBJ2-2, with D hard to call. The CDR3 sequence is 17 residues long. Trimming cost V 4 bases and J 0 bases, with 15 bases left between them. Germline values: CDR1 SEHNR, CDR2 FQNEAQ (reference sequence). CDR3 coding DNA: TGTGCCAGCAGCTCCTACGGACGGTTTCCGAACACCGGGGAGCTGTTTTTT. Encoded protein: CASSSYGRFPNTGELFF.

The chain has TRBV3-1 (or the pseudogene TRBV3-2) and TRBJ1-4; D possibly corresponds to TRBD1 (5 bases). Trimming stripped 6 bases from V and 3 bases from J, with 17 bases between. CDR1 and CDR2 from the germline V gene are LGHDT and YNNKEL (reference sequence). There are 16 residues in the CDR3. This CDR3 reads CASSYPSGRSNEKLFF. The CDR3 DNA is TGTGCCAGCAGTTATCCGTCAGGGCGGTCTAATGAAAAACTGTTTTTT.

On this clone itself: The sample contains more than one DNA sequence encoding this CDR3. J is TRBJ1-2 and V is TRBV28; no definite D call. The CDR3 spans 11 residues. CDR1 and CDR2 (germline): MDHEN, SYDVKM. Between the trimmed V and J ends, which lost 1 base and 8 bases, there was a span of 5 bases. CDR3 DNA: TGTGCCAGCAGTTTATCTAGAGGCTACACCTTC. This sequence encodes CASSLSRGYTF.

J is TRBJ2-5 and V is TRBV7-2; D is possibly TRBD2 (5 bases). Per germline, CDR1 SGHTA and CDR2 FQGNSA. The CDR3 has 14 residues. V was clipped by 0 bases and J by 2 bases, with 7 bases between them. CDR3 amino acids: CASSLAWTQETQYF. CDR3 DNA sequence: TGTGCCAGCAGCTTAGCCTGGACTCAAGAGACCCAGTACTTC.

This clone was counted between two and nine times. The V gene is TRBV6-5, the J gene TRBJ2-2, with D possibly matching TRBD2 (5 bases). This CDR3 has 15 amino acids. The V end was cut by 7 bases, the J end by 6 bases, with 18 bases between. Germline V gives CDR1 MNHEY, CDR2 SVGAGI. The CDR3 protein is CASTGFWSGSGELFF. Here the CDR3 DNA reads TGTGCCAGCACGGGGTTCTGGTCCGGGTCCGGGGAGCTGTTTTTT.

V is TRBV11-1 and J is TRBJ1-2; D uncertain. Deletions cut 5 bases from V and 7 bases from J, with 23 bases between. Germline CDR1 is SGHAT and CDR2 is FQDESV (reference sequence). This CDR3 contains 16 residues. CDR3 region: CASSSPGWAPGGGYTF. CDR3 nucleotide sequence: TGTGCCAGCAGCAGTCCCGGATGGGCCCCGGGTGGTGGCTACACCTTC.

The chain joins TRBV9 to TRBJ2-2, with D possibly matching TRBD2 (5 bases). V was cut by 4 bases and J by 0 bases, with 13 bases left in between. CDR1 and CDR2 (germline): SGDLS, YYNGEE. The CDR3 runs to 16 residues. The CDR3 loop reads CASSPRADPNTGELFF. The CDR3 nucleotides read TGTGCCAGCAGCCCGCGAGCGGATCCGAACACCGGGGAGCTGTTTTTT.